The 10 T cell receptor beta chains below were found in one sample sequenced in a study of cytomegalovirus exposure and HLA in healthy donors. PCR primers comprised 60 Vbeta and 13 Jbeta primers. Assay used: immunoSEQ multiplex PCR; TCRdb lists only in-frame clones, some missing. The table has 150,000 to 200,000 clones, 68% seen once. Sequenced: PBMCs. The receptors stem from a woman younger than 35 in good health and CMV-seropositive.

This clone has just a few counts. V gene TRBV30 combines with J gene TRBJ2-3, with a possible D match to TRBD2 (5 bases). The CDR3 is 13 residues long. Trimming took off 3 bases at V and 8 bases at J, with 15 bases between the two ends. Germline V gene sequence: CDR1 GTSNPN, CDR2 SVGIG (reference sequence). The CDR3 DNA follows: TGTGCCTGGAGGGCGGGCCCCCCGGGTACGCAGTATTTT. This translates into CAWRAGPPGTQYF.

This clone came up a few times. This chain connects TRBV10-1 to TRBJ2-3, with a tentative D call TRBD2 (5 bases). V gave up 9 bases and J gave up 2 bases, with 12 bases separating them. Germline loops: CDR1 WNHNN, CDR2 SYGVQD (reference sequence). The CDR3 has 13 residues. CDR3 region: CASALGYTDTQYF. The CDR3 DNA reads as TGCGCCAGTGCACTAGGATACACAGATACGCAGTATTTT.

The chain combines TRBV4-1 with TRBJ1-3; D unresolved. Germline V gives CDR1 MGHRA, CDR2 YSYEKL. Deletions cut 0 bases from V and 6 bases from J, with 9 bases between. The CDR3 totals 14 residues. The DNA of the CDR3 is TGCGCCAGCAGCCAAGACCTGGCCCTAAACACCATATATTTT. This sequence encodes CASSQDLALNTIYF.

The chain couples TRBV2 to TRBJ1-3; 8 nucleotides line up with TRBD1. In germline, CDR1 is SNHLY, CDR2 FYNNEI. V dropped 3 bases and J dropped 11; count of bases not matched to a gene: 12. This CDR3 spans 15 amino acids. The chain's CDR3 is CASSDRETGASPIYF. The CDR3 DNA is TGTGCCAGCAGTGACCGGGAGACAGGGGCATCTCCCATATATTTT.

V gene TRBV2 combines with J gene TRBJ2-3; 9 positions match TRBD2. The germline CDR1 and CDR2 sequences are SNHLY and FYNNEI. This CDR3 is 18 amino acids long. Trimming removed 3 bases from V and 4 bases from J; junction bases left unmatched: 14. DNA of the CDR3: TGTGCCAGCAGTGACCCTATTCAAGCGGGAGGAGTTTCAGATACGCAGTATTTT. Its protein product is CASSDPIQAGGVSDTQYF.

The CDR3 DNA follows: TGCGCCAGCAGCTTCGGCCAGGGAGGATACGAGCAGTACTTC. Translated, it gives CASSFGQGGYEQYF. The rearrangement uses TRBV5-1 and TRBJ2-5; D is perhaps TRBD2 (6 bases). The end of the DNA fits TRBJ2-7 better, so the J call may be wrong. The CDR3 spans 14 residues. Germline assignment: CDR1 SGHRS and CDR2 YFSETQ.

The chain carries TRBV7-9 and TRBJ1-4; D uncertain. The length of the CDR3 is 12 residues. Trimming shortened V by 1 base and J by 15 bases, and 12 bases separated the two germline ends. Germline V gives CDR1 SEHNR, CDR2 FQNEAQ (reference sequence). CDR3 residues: CASSLVERSLFF. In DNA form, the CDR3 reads TGTGCCAGCAGCTTAGTTGAGAGATCCTTGTTTTTT.

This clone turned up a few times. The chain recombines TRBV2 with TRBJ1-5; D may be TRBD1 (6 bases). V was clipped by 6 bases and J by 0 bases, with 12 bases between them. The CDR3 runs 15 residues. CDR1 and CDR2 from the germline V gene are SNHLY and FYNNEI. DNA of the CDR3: TGTGCCAGCAGGGGCGACAGGTCTAGCAATCAGCCCCAGCATTTT. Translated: CASRGDRSSNQPQHF.

This CDR3 reads CASSPGGYEQYF. DNA of the CDR3: TGTGCCAGCTCACCGGGGGGATACGAGCAGTACTTC. This chain joins TRBV18 and TRBJ2-7; a weak D match, TRBD2 (6 bases). The CDR3 spans 12 residues. The V end was cut by 3 bases, the J end by 4 bases, with 7 bases between. The germline CDR1 and CDR2 sequences are KGHSH and LQKENI.

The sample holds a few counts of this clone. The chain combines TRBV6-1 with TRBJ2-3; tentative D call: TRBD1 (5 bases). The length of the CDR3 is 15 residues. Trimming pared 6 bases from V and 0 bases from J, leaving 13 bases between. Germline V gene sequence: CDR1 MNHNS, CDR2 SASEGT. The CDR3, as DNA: TGTGCCAGCAGACTCAGGGCGTATAGCACAGATACGCAGTATTTT. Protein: CASRLRAYSTDTQYF.